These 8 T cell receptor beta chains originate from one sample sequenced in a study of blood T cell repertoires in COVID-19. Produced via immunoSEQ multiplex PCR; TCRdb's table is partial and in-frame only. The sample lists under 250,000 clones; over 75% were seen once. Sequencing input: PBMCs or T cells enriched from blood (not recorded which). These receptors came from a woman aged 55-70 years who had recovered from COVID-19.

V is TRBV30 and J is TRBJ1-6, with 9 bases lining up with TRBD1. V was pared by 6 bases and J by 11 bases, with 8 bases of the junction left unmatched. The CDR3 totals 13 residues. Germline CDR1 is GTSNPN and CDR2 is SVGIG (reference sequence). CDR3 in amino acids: CACRQGDRAPLHF. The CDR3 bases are TGTGCCTGCAGACAGGGGGACAGGGCACCCCTCCACTTT.

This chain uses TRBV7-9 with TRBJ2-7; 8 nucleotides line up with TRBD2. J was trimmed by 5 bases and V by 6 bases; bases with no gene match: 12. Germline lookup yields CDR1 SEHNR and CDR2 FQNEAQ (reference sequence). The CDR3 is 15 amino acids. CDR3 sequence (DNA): TGTGCCAGCAGTCGGGGGGGGACTAGTCCCCACGAGCAGTACTTC. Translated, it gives CASSRGGTSPHEQYF.

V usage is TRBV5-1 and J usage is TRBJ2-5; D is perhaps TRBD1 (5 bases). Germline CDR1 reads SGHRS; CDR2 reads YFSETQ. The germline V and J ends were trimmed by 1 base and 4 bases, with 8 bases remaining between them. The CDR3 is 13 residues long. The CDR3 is CASSLPRAETQYF. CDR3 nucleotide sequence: TGCGCCAGCAGCTTGCCCAGGGCAGAGACCCAGTACTTC.

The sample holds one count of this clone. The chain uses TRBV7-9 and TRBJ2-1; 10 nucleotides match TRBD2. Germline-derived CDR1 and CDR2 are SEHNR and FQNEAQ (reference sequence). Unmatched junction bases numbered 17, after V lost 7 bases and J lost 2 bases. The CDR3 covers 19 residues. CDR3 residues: CASTRTALAGPLTYNEQFF. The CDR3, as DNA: TGTGCCAGCACAAGGACAGCACTAGCGGGACCTCTAACCTACAATGAGCAGTTCTTC.

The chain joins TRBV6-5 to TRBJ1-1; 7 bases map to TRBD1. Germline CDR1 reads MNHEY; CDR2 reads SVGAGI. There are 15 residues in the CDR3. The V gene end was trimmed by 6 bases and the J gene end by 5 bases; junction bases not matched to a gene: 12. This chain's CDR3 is CASSLSRGRGTEAFF. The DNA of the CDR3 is TGTGCCAGCAGCCTCTCTAGGGGGCGCGGTACTGAAGCTTTCTTT.

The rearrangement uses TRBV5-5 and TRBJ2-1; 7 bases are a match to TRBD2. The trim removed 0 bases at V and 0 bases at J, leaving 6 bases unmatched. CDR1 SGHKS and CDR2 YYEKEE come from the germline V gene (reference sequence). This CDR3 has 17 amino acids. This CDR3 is CASSLAQRDPSYNEQFF. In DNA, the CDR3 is TGTGCCAGCAGCTTGGCCCAGCGGGACCCCTCCTACAATGAGCAGTTCTTC.

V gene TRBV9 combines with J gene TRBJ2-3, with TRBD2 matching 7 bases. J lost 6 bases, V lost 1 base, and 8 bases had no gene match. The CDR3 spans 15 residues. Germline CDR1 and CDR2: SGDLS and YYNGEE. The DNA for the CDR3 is TGTGCCAGCAGCGTACAAGTCAGGGAGGGGGATACGCAGTATTTT. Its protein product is CASSVQVREGDTQYF.

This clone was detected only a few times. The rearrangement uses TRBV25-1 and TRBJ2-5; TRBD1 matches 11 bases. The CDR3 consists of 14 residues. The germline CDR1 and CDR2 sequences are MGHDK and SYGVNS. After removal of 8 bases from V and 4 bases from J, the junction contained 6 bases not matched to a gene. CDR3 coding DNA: TGTGCCAGCGGACGGACAGGGGGCAGAGAGACCCAGTACTTC. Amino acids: CASGRTGGRETQYF.